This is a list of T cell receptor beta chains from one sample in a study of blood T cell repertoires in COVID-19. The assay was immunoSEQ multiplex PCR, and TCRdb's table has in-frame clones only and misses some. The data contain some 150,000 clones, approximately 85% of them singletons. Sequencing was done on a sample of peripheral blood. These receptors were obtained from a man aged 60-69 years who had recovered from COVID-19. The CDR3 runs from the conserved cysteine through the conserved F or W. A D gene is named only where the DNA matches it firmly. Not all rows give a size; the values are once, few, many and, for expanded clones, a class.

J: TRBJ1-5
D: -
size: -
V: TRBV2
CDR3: CASVGPSGLSSNQPQHF
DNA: TGTGCCAGCGTGGGCCCCTCGGGGTTAAGCAGCAATCAGCCCCAGCATTTT

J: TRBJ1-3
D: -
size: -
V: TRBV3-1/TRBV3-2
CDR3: CASSQVRNTIYF
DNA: TGTGCCAGCAGCCAAGTCCGGAACACCATATATTTT

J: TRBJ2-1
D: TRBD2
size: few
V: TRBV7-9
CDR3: CASIPWAGGHEQFF
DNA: TGTGCCAGTATCCCTTGGGCGGGGGGCCATGAGCAGTTCTTC

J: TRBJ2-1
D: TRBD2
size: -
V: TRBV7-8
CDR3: CASSLGPGGGIRGNNEQFF
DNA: TGTGCCAGCAGCTTAGGTCCCGGCGGGGGGATTCGCGGCAACAATGAGCAGTTCTTC

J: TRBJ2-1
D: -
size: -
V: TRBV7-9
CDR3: CASSSLGRGQDNEQFF
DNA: TGTGCCAGCAGTTCGCTTGGGAGGGGACAGGACAATGAGCAGTTCTTC

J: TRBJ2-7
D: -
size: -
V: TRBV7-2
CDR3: CASSPWGGAPGEQYF
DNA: TGTGCCAGCAGCCCCTGGGGGGGGGCCCCAGGCGAGCAGTACTTC

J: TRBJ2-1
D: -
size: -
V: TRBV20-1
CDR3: CSAKSRNEQFF
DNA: TGCAGTGCTAAGAGTCGCAATGAGCAGTTCTTC

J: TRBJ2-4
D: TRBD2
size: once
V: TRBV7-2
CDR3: CASKRGGSQNIQYF
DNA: TGTGCCAGCAAGCGGGGAGGCTCCCAAAACATTCAGTACTTC

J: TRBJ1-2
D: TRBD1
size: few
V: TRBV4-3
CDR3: CASSQDGTGGGYTF
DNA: TGCGCCAGCAGCCAAGATGGTACAGGGGGTGGCTACACCTTC

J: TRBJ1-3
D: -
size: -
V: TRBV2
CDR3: CASSVLQVSGNTIYF
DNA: TGTGCCAGCAGTGTCCTCCAGGTATCTGGAAACACCATATATTTT

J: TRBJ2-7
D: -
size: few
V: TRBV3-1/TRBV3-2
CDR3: CASSQLSSYEQYF
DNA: TGTGCCAGCAGCCAACTTAGCTCCTACGAGCAGTACTTC

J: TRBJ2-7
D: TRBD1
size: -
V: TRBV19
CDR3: CASSTTGSGGDEQYF
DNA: TGTGCCAGTAGTACGACAGGGTCCGGCGGAGATGAGCAGTACTTC

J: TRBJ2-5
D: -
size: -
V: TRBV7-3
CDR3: CASSLNGRVQETQYF
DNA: TGTGCCAGCAGCTTAAATGGCAGGGTTCAAGAGACCCAGTACTTC

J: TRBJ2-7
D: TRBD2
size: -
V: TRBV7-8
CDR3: CASSLGIGGGEQYF
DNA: TGTGCCAGCAGCTTAGGAATCGGGGGGGGCGAGCAGTACTTC

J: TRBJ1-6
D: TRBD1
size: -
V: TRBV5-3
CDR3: CARSQIVKADRGSSYNSPLHF
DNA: TGTGCCAGAAGCCAGATCGTAAAAGCCGACAGGGGTAGCTCCTATAATTCACCCCTCCACTTT

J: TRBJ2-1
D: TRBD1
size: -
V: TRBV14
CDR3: CASSQSLTGAEQFF
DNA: TGTGCCAGCAGCCAGTCCCTTACAGGGGCGGAACAGTTCTTC

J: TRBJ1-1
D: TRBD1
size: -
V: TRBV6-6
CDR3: CASSRSDRGLTEAFF
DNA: TGTGCCAGCAGTAGGAGCGACAGGGGGCTTACTGAAGCTTTCTTT

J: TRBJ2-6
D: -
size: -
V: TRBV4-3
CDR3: CASSQEVRAISSGANVLTF
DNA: TGCGCCAGCAGCCAAGAGGTCAGGGCTATTTCGTCTGGGGCCAACGTCCTGACTTTC

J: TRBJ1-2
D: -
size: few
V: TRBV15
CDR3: CATSRDLGAGGYTF
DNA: TGTGCCACCAGCAGAGATCTGGGTGCGGGTGGCTACACCTTC

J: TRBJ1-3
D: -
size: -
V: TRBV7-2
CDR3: CASSLIGGSSSGNTIYF
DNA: TGTGCCAGCAGCTTAATCGGCGGTTCAAGCTCTGGAAACACCATATATTTT

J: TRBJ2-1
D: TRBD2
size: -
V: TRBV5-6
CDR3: CASSIPTLTSGVPHNEQFF
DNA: TGTGCCAGCAGCATACCTACCCTGACTAGCGGGGTTCCCCACAATGAGCAGTTCTTC

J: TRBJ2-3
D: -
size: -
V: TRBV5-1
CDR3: CASSPQGGFPDTQYF
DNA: TGCGCCAGCAGCCCACAGGGTGGTTTTCCAGATACGCAGTATTTT

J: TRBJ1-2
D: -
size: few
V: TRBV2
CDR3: CASSPLTGSAYGYTF
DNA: TGTGCCAGCAGTCCCCTCACAGGGTCCGCATATGGCTACACCTTC

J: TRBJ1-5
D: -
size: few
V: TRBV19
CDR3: CASSRQRDQPQHF
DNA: TGTGCCAGTAGTAGACAGCGGGATCAGCCCCAGCATTTT

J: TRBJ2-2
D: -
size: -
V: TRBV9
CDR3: CASSGEAGELFF
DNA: TGTGCCAGCTCGGGGGAGGCCGGGGAGCTGTTTTTT

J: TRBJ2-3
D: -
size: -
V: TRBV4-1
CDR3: CASSRGQGGADTQYF
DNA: TGCGCCAGCAGCCGCGGACAGGGAGGGGCAGATACGCAGTATTTT

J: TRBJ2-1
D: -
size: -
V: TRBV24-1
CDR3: CATSDSVQNNEQFF
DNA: TGTGCCACCAGTGATTCGGTACAGAACAATGAGCAGTTCTTC

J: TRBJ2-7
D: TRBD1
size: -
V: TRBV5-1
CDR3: CASSLARQGPSYEQYF
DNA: TGCGCCAGCAGCTTGGCGCGACAGGGGCCCTCCTACGAGCAGTACTTC

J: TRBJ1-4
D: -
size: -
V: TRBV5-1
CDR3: CASSLPSGQNEKLFF
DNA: TGCGCCAGCAGCTTGCCTTCGGGACAAAATGAAAAACTGTTTTTT

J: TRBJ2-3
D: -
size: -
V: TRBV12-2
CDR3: CASRLAPGLGETDTQYF
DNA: TGTGCAAGTCGCTTAGCTCCGGGACTAGGTGAGACGGATACGCAGTATTTT

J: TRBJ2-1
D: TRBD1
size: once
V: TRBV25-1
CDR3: CASSEYLEGTGPFLEQFF
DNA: TGTGCCAGCAGTGAATACCTGGAGGGGACAGGGCCTTTTTTAGAGCAGTTCTTC

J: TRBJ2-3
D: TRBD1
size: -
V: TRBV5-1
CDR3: CASSHRTSGTGTDTQYF
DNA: TGCGCCAGCAGCCACCGTACCTCCGGGACAGGGACGGATACGCAGTATTTT

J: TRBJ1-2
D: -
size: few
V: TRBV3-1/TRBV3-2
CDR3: CASSQHDTGMGGYTF
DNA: TGTGCCAGCAGCCAACATGATACAGGGATGGGTGGCTACACCTTC

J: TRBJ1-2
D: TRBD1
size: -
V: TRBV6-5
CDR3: CASSRDRDPTF
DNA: TGTGCCAGCAGTCGGGACAGGGATCCCACCTTC

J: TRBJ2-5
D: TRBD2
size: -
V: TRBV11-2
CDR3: CASSLGTSGRTGETQYF
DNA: TGTGCCAGCAGCTTAGGAACTAGCGGCCGGACGGGGGAGACCCAGTACTTC

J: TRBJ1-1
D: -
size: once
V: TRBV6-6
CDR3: CASSSFERGTGEAFF
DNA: TGTGCCAGCAGTTCCTTTGAGCGGGGGACGGGTGAAGCTTTCTTT

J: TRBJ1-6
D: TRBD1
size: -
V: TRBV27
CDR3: CASRYGGQGPPLHF
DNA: TGTGCCAGCAGATACGGGGGACAGGGGCCCCCCCTCCACTTT

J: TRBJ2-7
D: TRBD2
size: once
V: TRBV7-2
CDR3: CASSLAVAGVGEQYF
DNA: TGTGCCAGCAGCTTGGCGGTAGCGGGGGTGGGGGAGCAGTACTTC

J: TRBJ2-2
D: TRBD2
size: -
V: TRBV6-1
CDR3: CASSDQGLAGTGELFF
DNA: TGTGCCAGCAGTGACCAAGGACTAGCGGGGACCGGGGAGCTGTTTTTT

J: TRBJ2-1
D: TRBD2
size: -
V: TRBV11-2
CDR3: CASSPKLAGVYNEQFF
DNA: TGTGCCAGCAGCCCCAAGCTAGCGGGGGTTTACAATGAGCAGTTCTTC

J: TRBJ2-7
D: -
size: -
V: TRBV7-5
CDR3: CARSLGAETPYLYEQYF
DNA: TGTGCCAGAAGCTTAGGAGCGGAGACACCCTACTTATACGAGCAGTACTTC

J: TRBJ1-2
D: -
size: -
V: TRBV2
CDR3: CASSEVRGVGYTF
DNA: TGTGCCAGCAGTGAAGTAAGGGGTGTTGGCTACACCTTC

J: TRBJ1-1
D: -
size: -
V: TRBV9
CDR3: CASSSNREGPNTEAFF
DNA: TGTGCCAGCAGCTCAAACAGGGAGGGTCCAAACACTGAAGCTTTCTTT

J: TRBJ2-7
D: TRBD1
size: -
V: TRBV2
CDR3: CASRTGQGGGREQYF
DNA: TGTGCCAGCAGGACTGGACAGGGAGGCGGTCGCGAGCAGTACTTC

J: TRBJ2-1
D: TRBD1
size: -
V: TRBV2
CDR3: CASSDLDRGRHEQFF
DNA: TGTGCCAGCAGTGACTTGGACAGGGGACGGCATGAGCAGTTCTTC

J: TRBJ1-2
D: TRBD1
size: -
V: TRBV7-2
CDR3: CASSSQFGQGASYGYTF
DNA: TGTGCCAGCAGCTCCCAGTTCGGACAGGGGGCATCCTATGGCTACACCTTC

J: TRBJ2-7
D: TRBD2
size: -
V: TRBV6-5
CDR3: CASSYGGLAGTYEQYF
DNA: TGTGCCAGCAGTTACGGGGGACTAGCGGGGACCTACGAGCAGTACTTC

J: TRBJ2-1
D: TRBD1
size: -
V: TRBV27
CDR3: CASSPGQGAYNEQFF
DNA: TGTGCCAGCAGCCCCGGACAGGGCGCCTACAATGAGCAGTTCTTC

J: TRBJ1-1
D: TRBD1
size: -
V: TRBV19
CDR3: CASSPDRGDTEAFF
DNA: TGTGCCAGTAGTCCGGACAGGGGCGACACTGAAGCTTTCTTT

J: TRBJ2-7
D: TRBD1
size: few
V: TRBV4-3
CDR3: CASSQQPLRQGWTYEQYF
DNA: TGCGCCAGCAGCCAACAGCCCTTGAGACAGGGGTGGACCTACGAGCAGTACTTC

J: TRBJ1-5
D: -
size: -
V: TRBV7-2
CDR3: CASSLDGTNQPQHF
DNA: TGTGCCAGCAGCTTAGATGGGACAAATCAGCCCCAGCATTTT

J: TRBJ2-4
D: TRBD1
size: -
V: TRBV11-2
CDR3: CASRPGGGGKNIQYF
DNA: TGTGCCAGCAGACCAGGGGGCGGAGGCAAAAACATTCAGTACTTC

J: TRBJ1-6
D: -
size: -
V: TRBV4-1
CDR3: CASSHLLGADSPLHF
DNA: TGCGCCAGCAGCCATTTGTTAGGGGCGGATTCACCCCTCCACTTT